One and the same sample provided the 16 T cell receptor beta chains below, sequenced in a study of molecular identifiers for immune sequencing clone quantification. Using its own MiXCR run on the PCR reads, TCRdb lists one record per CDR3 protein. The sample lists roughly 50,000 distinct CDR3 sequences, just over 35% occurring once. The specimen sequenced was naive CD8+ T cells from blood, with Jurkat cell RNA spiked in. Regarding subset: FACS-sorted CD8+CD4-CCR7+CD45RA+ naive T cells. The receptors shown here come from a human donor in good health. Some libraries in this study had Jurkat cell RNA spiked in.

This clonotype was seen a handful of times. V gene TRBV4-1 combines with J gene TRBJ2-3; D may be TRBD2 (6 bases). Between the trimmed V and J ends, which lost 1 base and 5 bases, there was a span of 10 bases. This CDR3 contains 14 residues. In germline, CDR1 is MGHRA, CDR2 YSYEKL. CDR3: CASSQVGSVDTQYF. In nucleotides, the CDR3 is TGCGCCAGCAGCCAAGTCGGGAGTGTAGATACGCAGTATTTT.

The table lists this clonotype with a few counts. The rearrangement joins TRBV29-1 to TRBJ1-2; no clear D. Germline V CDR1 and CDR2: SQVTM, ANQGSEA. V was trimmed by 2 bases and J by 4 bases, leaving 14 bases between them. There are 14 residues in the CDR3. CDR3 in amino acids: CSVEWAGFFYGYTF. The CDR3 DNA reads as TGCAGCGTTGAATGGGCCGGTTTTTTCTATGGCTACACCTTC.

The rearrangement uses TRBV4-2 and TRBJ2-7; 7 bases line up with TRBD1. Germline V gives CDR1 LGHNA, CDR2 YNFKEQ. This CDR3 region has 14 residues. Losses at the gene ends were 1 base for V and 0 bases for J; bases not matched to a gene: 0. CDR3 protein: CASSQGDSSYEQYF. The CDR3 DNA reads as TGTGCCAGCAGCCAAGGGGACAGCTCCTACGAGCAGTACTTC.

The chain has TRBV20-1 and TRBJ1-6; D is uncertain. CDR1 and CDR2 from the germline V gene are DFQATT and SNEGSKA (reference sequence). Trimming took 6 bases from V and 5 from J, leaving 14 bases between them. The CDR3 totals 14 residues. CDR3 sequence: CSALDPYHNSPLHF. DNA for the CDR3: TGCAGTGCATTGGACCCGTACCATAATTCACCCCTCCACTTT.

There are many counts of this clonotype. The CDR3 protein is CASSLAASGELFF. Here the CDR3 DNA reads TGTGCCAGCAGCTTGGCAGCATCCGGGGAGCTGTTTTTT. This chain joins TRBV5-6 and TRBJ2-2; D call uncertain. CDR1 is SGHDT, CDR2 YYEEEE, per germline. The CDR3 totals 13 residues. V was clipped by 0 bases and J by 6 bases, with 6 bases between them. Using reference TRBV5-6 and TRBJ2-2 for the parts outside the CDR3, the full variable domain is DAGVTQSPTHLIKTRGQQVTLRCSPKSGHDTVSWYQQALGQGPQFIFQYYEEEERQRGNFPDRFSGHQFPNYSSELNVNALLLGDSALYLCASSLAASGELFFGEGSRLTVL.

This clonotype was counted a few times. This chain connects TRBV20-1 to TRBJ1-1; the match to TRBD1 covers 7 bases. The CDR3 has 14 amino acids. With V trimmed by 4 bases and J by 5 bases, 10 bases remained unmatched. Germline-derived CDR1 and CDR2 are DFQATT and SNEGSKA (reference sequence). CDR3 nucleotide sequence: TGCAGTGCTACAGGGGACAGCGGAGGAACTGAAGCTTTCTTT. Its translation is CSATGDSGGTEAFF.

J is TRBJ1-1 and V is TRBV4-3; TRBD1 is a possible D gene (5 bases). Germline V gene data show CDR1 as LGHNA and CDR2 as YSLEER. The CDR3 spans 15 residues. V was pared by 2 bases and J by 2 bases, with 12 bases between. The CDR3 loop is CASSQLTGRNTEAFF. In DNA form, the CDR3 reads TGCGCCAGCAGCCAACTCACGGGGCGAAACACTGAAGCTTTCTTT.

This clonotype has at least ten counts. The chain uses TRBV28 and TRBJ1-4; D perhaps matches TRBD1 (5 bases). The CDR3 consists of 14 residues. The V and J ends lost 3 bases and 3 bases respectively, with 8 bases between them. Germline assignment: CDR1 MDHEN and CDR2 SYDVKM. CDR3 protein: CASSLGPSNEKLFF. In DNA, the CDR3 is TGTGCCAGCAGTTTGGGGCCGTCTAATGAAAAACTGTTTTTT.

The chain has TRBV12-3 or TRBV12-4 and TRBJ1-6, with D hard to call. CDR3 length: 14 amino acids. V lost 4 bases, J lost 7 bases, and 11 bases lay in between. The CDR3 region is CASSWSGRNSPLHF. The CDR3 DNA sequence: TGTGCCAGCAGTTGGTCAGGCAGAAATTCACCCCTCCACTTT.

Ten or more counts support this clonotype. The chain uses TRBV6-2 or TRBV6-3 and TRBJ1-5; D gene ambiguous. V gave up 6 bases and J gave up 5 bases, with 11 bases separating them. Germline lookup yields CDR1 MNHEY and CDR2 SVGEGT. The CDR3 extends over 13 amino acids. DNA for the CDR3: TGTGCCAGCAGGGATAGCCTCGATCAGCCCCAGCATTTT. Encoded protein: CASRDSLDQPQHF.

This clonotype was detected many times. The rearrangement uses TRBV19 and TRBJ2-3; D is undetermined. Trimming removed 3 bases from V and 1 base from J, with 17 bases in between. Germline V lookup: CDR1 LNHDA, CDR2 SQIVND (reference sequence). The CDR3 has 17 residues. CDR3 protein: CASSMARTGPRTDTQYF. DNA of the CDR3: TGTGCCAGTAGTATGGCCCGGACGGGCCCCCGCACAGATACGCAGTATTTT.

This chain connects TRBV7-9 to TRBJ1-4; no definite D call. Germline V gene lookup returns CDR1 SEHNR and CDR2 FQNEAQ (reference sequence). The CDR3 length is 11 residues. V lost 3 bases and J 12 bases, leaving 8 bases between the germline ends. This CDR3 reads CASSLGSELFF. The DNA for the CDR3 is TGTGCCAGCAGCTTGGGCTCCGAACTGTTTTTT.

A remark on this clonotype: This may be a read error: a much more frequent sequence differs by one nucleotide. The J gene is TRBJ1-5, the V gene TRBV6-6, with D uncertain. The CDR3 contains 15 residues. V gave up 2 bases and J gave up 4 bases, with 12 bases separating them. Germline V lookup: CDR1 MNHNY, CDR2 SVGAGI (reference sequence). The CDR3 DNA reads TGTGCCAGCAGTTACGCCCGGGCGGGAAATCAGCCCCAGCATTTT. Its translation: CASSYARAGNQPQHF.

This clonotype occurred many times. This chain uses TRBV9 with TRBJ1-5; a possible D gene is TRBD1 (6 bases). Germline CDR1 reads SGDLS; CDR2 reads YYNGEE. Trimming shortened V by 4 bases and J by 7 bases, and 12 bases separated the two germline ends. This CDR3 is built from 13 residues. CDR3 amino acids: CASSPAGGQPQHF. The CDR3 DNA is TGTGCCAGCAGCCCGGCGGGGGGCCAGCCCCAGCATTTT.

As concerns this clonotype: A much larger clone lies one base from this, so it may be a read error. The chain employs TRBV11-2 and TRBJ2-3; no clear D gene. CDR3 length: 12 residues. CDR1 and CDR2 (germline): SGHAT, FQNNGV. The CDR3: CASGLGPDTQYF. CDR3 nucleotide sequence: TGTGCCAGCGGCTTAGGTCCAGATACGCAGTATTTT.

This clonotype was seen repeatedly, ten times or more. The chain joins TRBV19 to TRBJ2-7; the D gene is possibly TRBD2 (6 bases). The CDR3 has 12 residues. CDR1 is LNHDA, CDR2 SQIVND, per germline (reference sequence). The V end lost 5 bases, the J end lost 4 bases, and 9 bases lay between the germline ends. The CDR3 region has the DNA TGTGCCAGTAGTCCGGGACTTTACGAGCAGTACTTC. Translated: CASSPGLYEQYF.